The clone carrying this TCR beta chain came up a few times. What it binds is unknown. The data stem from a study of T cells after yellow fever vaccination. Study-level results: Post-booster repertoires contained most primary-vaccination clones again (roughly 97% CD4, 88% CD8). Peaking faster, on day 5 versus 15, the secondary response was nonetheless weaker.

Making TCR cDNA involved 5'RACE template switching, which added UMIs and a universal primer site. TCRdb re-called the 5' RACE reads with MiXCR, one entry per CDR3 protein. The repertoire holds around 550,000 distinct CDR3 sequences, with over 15% as singletons. The sequence derives from a man aged 25 to 40 who received the YFV17D yellow fever vaccine. The source was PBMCs, collected 15 days after the yellow fever booster vaccination.

The CDR3 reads CSVEGTGSYNEQFF. CDR3 bases: TGCAGCGTTGAAGGGACAGGTTCTTACAATGAGCAGTTCTTC. This chain connects TRBV29-1 to TRBJ2-1, with TRBD1 identical over 7 bases. Looked up from germline, CDR1 is SQVTM and CDR2 is ANQGSEA. There are 14 residues in the CDR3. The ends lost 1 base at V and 4 bases at J; junction bases unmatched: 4.